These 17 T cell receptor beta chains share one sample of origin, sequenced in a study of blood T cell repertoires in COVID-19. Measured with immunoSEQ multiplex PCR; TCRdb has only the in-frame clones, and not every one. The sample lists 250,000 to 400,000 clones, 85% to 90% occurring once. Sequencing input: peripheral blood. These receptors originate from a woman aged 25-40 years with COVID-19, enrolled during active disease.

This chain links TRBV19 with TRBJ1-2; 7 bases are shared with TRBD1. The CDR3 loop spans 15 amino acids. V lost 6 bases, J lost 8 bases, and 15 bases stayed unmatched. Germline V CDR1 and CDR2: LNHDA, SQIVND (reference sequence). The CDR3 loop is CASSPRTTGSDGYTF. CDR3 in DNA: TGTGCCAGTAGCCCTCGAACGACAGGGTCTGACGGCTACACCTTC.

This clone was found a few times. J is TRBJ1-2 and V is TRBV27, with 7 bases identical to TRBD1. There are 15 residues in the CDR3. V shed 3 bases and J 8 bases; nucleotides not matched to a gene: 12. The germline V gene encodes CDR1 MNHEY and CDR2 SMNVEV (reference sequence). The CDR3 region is CASSFTGQRQKGYTF. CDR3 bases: TGTGCCAGCAGTTTTACGGGACAGCGACAGAAGGGCTACACCTTC.

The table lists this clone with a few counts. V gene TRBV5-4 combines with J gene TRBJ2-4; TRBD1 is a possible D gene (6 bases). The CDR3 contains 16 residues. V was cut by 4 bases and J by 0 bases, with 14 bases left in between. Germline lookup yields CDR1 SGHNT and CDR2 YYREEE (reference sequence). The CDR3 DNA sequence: TGTGCCAGCAGCCCGGACGGGACAAAAGCCAAAAACATTCAGTACTTC. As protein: CASSPDGTKAKNIQYF.

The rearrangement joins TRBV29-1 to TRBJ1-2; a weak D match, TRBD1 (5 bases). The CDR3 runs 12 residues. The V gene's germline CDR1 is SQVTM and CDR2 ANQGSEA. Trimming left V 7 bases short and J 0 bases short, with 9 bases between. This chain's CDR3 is CSEGDTNYGYTF. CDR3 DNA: TGCAGCGAAGGGGATACTAACTATGGCTACACCTTC. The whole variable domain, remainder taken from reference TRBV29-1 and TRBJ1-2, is SAVISQKPSRDICQRGTSLTIQCQVDSQVTMMFWYRQQPGQSLTLIATANQGSEATYESGFVIDKFPISRPNLTFSTLTVSNMSPEDSSIYLCSEGDTNYGYTFGSGTRLTVV.

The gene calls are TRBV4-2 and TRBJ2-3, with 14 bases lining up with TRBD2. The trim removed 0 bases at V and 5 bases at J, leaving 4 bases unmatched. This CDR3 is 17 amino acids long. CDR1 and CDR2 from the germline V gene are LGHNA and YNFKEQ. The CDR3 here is CASSQETGTSGRDTQYF. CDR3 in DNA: TGTGCCAGCAGCCAAGAAACCGGGACTAGCGGGAGAGATACGCAGTATTTT.

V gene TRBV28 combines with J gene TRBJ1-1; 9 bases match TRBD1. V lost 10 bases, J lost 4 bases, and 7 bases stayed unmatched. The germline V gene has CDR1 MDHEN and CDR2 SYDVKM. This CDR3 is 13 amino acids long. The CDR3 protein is CATTRQGGTEAFF. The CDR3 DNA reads TGTGCCACGACCCGACAGGGGGGCACTGAAGCTTTCTTT. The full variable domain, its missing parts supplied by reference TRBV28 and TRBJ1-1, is DVKVTQSSRYLVKRTGEKVFLECVQDMDHENMFWYRQDPGLGLRLIYFSYDVKMKEKGDIPEGYSVSREKKERFSLILESASTNQTSMYLCATTRQGGTEAFFGQGTRLTVV.

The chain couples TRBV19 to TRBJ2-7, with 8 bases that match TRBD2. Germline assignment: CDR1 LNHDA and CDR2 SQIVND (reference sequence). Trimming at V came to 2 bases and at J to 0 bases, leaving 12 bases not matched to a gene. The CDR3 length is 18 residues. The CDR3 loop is CASSISWTSHLPSYEQYF. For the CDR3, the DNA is TGTGCCAGTAGTATATCGTGGACTAGCCATTTACCCTCCTACGAGCAGTACTTC.

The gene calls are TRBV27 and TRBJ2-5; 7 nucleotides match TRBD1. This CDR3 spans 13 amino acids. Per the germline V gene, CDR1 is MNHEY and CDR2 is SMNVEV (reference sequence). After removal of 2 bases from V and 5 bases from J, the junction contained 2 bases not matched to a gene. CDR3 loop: CASSLRGLETQYF. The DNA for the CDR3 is TGTGCCAGCAGTTTAAGGGGGCTGGAGACCCAGTACTTC.

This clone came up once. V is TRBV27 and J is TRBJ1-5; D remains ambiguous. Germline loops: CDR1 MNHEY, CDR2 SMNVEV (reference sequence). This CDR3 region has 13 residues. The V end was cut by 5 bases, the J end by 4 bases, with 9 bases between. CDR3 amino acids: CASSVRRNQPQHF. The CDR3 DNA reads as TGTGCCAGCAGTGTCAGAAGAAATCAGCCCCAGCATTTT.

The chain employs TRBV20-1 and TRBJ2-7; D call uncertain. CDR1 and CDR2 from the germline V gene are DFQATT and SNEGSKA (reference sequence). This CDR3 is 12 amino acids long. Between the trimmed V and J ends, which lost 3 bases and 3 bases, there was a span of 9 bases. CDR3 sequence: CSASPSLYEQYF. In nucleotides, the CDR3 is TGCAGTGCTAGTCCCAGTCTCTACGAGCAGTACTTC.

CDR3 in amino acids: CASSQAGGQETQYF. Written as DNA, the CDR3 is TGTGCCAGCAGCCAAGCGGGAGGGCAGGAGACCCAGTACTTC. V is TRBV3-1 (or the pseudogene TRBV3-2) and J is TRBJ2-5; 8 nucleotides agree with TRBD2. Trimming at V came to 1 base and at J to 5 bases, leaving 3 bases not matched to a gene. The CDR3 loop spans 14 amino acids. Germline CDR1 LGHDT, CDR2 YNNKEL (reference sequence).

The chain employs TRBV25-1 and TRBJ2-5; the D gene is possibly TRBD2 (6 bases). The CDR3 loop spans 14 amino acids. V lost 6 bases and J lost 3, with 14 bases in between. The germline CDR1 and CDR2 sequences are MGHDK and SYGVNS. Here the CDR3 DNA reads TGTGCCAGCAGGACCACTGGAGGGGAAGAGACCCAGTACTTC. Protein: CASRTTGGEETQYF.

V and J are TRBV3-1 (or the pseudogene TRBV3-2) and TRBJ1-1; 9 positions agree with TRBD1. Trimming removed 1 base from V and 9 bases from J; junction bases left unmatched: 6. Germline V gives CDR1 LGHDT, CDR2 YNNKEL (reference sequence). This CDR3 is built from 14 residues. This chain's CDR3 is CASSQGGQGGQAFF. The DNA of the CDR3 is TGTGCCAGCAGCCAAGGGGGACAGGGCGGGCAAGCTTTCTTT.

The CDR3 coding sequence is TGTGCCAGCAGTTATGCCAGGGGGTACGAGCAGTACTTC. This translates into CASSYARGYEQYF. The rearrangement links TRBV6-5 to TRBJ2-7, with 7 bases matching TRBD1. The J segment lost 4 bases and the V segment lost 3 bases, leaving 3 bases of the junction unmatched. This CDR3 spans 13 amino acids. CDR1 is MNHEY and CDR2 is SVGAGI in the germline V gene.

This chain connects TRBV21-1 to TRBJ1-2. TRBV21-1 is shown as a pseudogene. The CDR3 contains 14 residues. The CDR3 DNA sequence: TGTGCCAGCAGCAAAGGTTTGGGGGGATGGGGCTACACCTTC. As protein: CASSKGLGGWGYTF.

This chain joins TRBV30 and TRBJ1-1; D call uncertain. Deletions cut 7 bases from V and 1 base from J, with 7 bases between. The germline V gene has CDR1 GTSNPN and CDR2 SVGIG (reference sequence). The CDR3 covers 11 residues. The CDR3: CASFRNTEAFF. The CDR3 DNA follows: TGTGCCTCATTTAGGAACACTGAAGCTTTCTTT.

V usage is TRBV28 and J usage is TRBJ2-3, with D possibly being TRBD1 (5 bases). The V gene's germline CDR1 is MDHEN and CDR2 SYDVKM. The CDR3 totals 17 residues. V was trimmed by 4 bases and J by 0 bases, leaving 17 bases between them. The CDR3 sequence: CASSSWRWGTSTDTQYF. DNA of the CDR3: TGTGCCAGCAGTTCATGGCGCTGGGGCACTAGCACAGATACGCAGTATTTT.